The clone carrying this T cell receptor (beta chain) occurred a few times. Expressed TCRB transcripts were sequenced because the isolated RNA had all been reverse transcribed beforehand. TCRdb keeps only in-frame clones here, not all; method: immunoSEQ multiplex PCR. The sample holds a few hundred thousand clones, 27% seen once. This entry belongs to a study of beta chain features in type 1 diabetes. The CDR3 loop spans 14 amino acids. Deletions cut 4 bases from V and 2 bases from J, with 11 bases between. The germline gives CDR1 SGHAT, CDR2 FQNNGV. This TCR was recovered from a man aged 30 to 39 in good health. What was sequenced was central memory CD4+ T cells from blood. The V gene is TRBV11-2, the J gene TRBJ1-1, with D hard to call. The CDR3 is CASSSSPSNTEAFF. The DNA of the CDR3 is TGTGCCAGCAGCTCCAGCCCCTCAAACACTGAAGCTTTCTTT.